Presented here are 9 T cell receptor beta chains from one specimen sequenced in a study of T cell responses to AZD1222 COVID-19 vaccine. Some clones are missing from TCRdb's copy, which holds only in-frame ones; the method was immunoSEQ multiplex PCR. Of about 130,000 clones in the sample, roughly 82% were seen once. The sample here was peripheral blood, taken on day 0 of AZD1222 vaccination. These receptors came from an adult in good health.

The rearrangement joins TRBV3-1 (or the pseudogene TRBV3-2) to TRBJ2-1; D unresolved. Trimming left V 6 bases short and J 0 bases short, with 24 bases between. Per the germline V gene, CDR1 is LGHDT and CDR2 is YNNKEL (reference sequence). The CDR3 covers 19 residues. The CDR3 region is CASSLFSRRRILSYNEQFF. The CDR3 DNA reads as TGTGCCAGCAGTCTTTTTAGTAGGAGACGGATACTCTCCTACAATGAGCAGTTCTTC.

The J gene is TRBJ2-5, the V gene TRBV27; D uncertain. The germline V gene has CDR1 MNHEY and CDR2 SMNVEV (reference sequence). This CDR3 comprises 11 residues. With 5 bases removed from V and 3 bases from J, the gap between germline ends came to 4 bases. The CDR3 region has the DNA TGTGCCAGCAGTGATGAAGAGACCCAGTACTTC. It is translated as CASSDEETQYF.

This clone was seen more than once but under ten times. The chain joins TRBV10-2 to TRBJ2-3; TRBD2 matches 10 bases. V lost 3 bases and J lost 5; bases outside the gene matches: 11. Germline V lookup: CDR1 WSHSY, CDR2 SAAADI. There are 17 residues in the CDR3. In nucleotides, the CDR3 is TGCGCCAGCAGTGATCTAGGAGCGGGGGGGCCGTTAGATACGCAGTATTTT. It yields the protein CASSDLGAGGPLDTQYF.

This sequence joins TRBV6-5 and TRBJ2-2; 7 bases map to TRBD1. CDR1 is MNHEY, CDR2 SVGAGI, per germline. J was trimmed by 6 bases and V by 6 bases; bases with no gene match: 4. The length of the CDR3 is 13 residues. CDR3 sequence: CASSRDRAGELFF. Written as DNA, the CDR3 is TGTGCCAGCAGCCGCGACAGGGCCGGGGAGCTGTTTTTT.

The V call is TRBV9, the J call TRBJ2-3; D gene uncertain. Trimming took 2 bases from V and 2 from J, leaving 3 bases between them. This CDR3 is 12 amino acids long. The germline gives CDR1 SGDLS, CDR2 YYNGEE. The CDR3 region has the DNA TGTGCCAGCAGCGTTATCACAGATACGCAGTATTTT. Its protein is CASSVITDTQYF.

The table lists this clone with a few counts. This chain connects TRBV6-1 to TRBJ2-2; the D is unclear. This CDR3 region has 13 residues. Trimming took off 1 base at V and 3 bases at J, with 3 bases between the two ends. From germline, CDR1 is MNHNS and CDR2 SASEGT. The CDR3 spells CASSEVDTGELFF. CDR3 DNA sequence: TGTGCCAGCAGTGAAGTGGACACCGGGGAGCTGTTTTTT.

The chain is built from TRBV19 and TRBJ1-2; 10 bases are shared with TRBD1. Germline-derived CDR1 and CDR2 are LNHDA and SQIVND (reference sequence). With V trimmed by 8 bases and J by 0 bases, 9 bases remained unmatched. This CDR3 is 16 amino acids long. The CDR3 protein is CASSGTGAISNYGYTF. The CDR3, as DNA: TGTGCCAGTTCCGGGACAGGGGCTATCTCTAACTATGGCTACACCTTC. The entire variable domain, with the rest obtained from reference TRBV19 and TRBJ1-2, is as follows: DGGITQSPKYLFRKEGQNVTLSCEQNLNHDAMYWYRQDPGQGLRLIYYSQIVNDFQKGDIAEGYSVSREKKESFPLTVTSAQKNPTAFYLCASSGTGAISNYGYTFGSGTRLTVV.

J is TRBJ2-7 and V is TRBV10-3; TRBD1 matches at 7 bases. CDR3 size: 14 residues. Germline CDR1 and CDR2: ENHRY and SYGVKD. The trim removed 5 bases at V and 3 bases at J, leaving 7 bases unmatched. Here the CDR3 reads CAISKGQEIYEQYF. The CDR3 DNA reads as TGTGCCATCAGTAAAGGACAGGAGATCTACGAGCAGTACTTC.

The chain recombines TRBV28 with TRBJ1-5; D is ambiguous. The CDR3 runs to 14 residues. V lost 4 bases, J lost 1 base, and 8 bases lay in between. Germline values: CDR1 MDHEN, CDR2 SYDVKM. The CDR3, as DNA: TGTGCCAGCAGTTCTCCCCTAAGCAATCAGCCCCAGCATTTT. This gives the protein CASSSPLSNQPQHF. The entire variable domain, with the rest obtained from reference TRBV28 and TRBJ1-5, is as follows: DVKVTQSSRYLVKRTGEKVFLECVQDMDHENMFWYRQDPGLGLRLIYFSYDVKMKEKGDIPEGYSVSREKKERFSLILESASTNQTSMYLCASSSPLSNQPQHFGDGTRLSIL.